The clone carrying this T cell receptor beta chain was detected once. This sample stems from a study of T-cell reconstitution after alpha-beta-depleted transplantation in children. Library preparation (for TCRbeta) was performed with unique molecular identifiers. Using its own MiXCR run on the PCR reads, TCRdb lists one record per CDR3 protein. The data contain about 640,000 distinct CDR3 sequences, 16% of them seen just once; the ten biggest clones take up approximately 1%. Per germline, CDR1 SEHNR and CDR2 FQNEAQ (reference sequence). Between the trimmed V and J ends, which lost 2 bases and 4 bases, there was a span of 13 bases. The length of the CDR3 is 15 residues.

The sequence came from a human donor who donated a stem cell graft to a child with acute myeloid leukemia. The gene calls are TRBV7-9 and TRBJ2-3; possible D gene TRBD1, 5 bases. The material was PBMCs from the stem cell graft donor, obtained from the stem cell graft. The CDR3 reads CASSLSGREADTQYF. CDR3 sequence (DNA): TGTGCCAGCAGCTTATCCGGCAGGGAAGCAGATACGCAGTATTTT.